Below, 27 T cell receptor beta chains from the same sample are listed, as sequenced in a study of human versus mouse CDR3 diversity and MHC coevolution. Clones were read by immunoSEQ multiplex PCR, and TCRdb kept only the in-frame ones, dropping some. Seen here are 60,000 or so clones, 85% to 95% observed once, and the top ten hold around 18%. Sequencing used naive CD4+ T cells from blood. The sample's subset: CD45RO-negative CD62L-positive naive CD4 T cells. Receptors were obtained from a person in their sixties in good health.

J is TRBJ1-1 and V is TRBV7-8, with 7 nucleotides matching TRBD1. CDR1 is SGHVS and CDR2 is FQNEAQ in the germline V gene. The CDR3 has 15 residues. The J segment lost 2 bases and the V segment lost 5 bases, leaving 8 bases of the junction unmatched. The CDR3 DNA reads as TGTGCCAGCAGCCCCCACAGGGGATCTAACACTGAAGCTTTCTTT. As protein: CASSPHRGSNTEAFF.

A single count supports this clone. The chain joins TRBV20-1 to TRBJ2-5; D is unclear. The better agreement between TRBJ2-7 and the DNA end casts doubt on the J call. The CDR3 spans 11 residues. The V gene's germline CDR1 is DFQATT and CDR2 SNEGSKA (reference sequence). Written as DNA, the CDR3 is TGCAGTGCTAGAGGAACGTACGAGCAGTACTTC. The encoded protein is CSARGTYEQYF.

This chain links TRBV4-1 with TRBJ2-2; TRBD2 aligns across 12 bases. CDR1 and CDR2 (germline): MGHRA, YSYEKL. This CDR3 is built from 20 residues. Trimming removed 3 bases from V and 6 bases from J; junction bases left unmatched: 17. The CDR3 DNA sequence: TGCGCCAGCAGCCACGCTGGGACTAGCGGGTGGGGTAGGGTCCCCGGGGAGCTGTTTTTT. This codes for CASSHAGTSGWGRVPGELFF.

The rearrangement joins TRBV11-3 to TRBJ2-3, with 7 positions matching TRBD2. After removal of 1 base from V and 5 bases from J, the junction contained 6 bases not matched to a gene. CDR1 and CDR2 (germline): SGHNT, YENEEA. This CDR3 comprises 15 residues. This CDR3 is CASSLVREPVDTQYF. CDR3 DNA: TGTGCCAGCAGCTTAGTGCGGGAGCCAGTAGATACGCAGTATTTT.

The CDR3 is CASSIGTGVGETQYF. CDR3 DNA sequence: TGTGCCAGTAGTATTGGGACAGGGGTTGGGGAGACCCAGTACTTC. This chain connects TRBV19 to TRBJ2-5, with TRBD1 matching 10 bases. Germline CDR1 reads LNHDA; CDR2 reads SQIVND (reference sequence). J lost 5 bases, V lost 3 bases, and 6 bases had no gene match. The CDR3 has 15 residues. Using reference TRBV19 and TRBJ2-5 for the parts outside the CDR3, the full variable domain is DGGITQSPKYLFRKEGQNVTLSCEQNLNHDAMYWYRQDPGQGLRLIYYSQIVNDFQKGDIAEGYSVSREKKESFPLTVTSAQKNPTAFYLCASSIGTGVGETQYFGPGTRLLVL.

A single count supports this clone. The chain uses TRBV5-4 and TRBJ2-5; 7 bases align to TRBD1. CDR1 is SGHNT, CDR2 YYREEE, per germline (reference sequence). This CDR3 comprises 13 residues. The ends lost 7 bases at V and 3 bases at J; junction bases unmatched: 6. The CDR3 DNA is TGTGCCAGCCGTCTAACAGGGGAAGAGACCCAGTACTTC. Its protein product is CASRLTGEETQYF.

The chain carries TRBV7-7 and TRBJ2-1, with a possible D match to TRBD2 (6 bases). Trimming took off 5 bases at V and 6 bases at J, with 20 bases between the two ends. The CDR3 spans 16 residues. Germline CDR1 is SSHAT and CDR2 is FNYEAQ (reference sequence). The CDR3 protein is CASSPTGARASNEQFF. The DNA of the CDR3 is TGTGCCAGCAGCCCAACGGGAGCGCGGGCCAGCAATGAGCAGTTCTTC.

The chain is built from TRBV18 and TRBJ1-3, with 9 bases aligning to TRBD1. The CDR3 loop spans 18 amino acids. After removal of 2 bases from V and 5 bases from J, the junction contained 13 bases not matched to a gene. The germline gives CDR1 KGHSH, CDR2 LQKENI. CDR3 sequence (DNA): TGTGCCAGCTCACCATTCCCGCCCCGGGACAGGGACAGAAACACCATATATTTT. It codes for CASSPFPPRDRDRNTIYF.

The chain combines TRBV5-1 with TRBJ1-3; D gene ambiguous. CDR1 and CDR2 (germline): SGHRS, YFSETQ. The ends were cut back, 4 bases at V and 4 bases at J, with 18 bases in the middle. CDR3 length equals 16 residues. CDR3 in DNA: TGCGCCAGCAGCCCCCCCCGAGACGGCGGGGGAAACACCATATATTTT. This gives the protein CASSPPRDGGGNTIYF.

This clone appeared a few times. This chain connects TRBV10-3 to TRBJ2-7; maybe TRBD1 (7 bases). V gave up 9 bases and J gave up 1 base, with 13 bases separating them. Germline V CDR1 and CDR2: ENHRY, SYGVKD. The CDR3 is 13 amino acids. Here the CDR3 reads CAIGRDSSYEQYF. The CDR3 nucleotides read TGTGCCATAGGGCGGGACAGTTCCTACGAGCAGTACTTC.

The chain couples TRBV7-2 to TRBJ2-2; 12 bases align to TRBD2. The CDR3 is 14 residues long. From germline, CDR1 is SGHTA and CDR2 FQGNSA. With V trimmed by 6 bases and J by 5 bases, 1 base remained unmatched. CDR3 residues: CASRTSGSTGELFF. CDR3 sequence (DNA): TGTGCCAGCAGGACTAGCGGGAGTACCGGGGAGCTGTTTTTT.

This chain connects TRBV18 to TRBJ2-1, with D perhaps matching TRBD1 (5 bases). V lost 3 bases, J lost 6 bases, and 9 bases lay in between. CDR1 and CDR2 (germline): KGHSH, LQKENI. This CDR3 is 13 amino acids long. CDR3 protein: CASSPQRGNEQFF. Here the CDR3 DNA reads TGTGCCAGCTCACCCCAAAGGGGCAATGAGCAGTTCTTC.

This chain joins TRBV18 and TRBJ1-5, with D uncertain. The V end lost 3 bases, the J end lost 0 bases, and 9 bases lay between the germline ends. In germline, CDR1 is KGHSH, CDR2 LQKENI. The CDR3 runs to 15 residues. The CDR3 nucleotides read TGTGCCAGCTCACCCGGCGGGGATAGCAATCAGCCCCAGCATTTT. Translation gives CASSPGGDSNQPQHF.

CDR3 nucleotides: TGTGCCAGCAGTCATGACGGGAGCTCCTACAATGAGCAGTTCTTC. It specifies CASSHDGSSYNEQFF. V usage is TRBV11-3 and J usage is TRBJ2-1, with a weak D call TRBD2 (6 bases). The germline V gene encodes CDR1 SGHNT and CDR2 YENEEA. The CDR3 runs 15 residues. The V end lost 6 bases, the J end lost 0 bases, and 12 bases lay between the germline ends.

The chain carries TRBV7-9 and TRBJ2-1, with D maybe TRBD1 (6 bases). V gave up 5 bases and J gave up 5 bases, with 13 bases separating them. This CDR3 has 14 residues. Germline V gene sequence: CDR1 SEHNR, CDR2 FQNEAQ (reference sequence). CDR3 region: CASSLRDTNNEQFF. CDR3 nucleotides: TGTGCCAGCAGCCTTCGGGACACAAACAATGAGCAGTTCTTC.

This clone came up a few times. V and J are TRBV19 and TRBJ1-1; 7 nucleotides match TRBD1. With V trimmed by 7 bases and J by 2 bases, 7 bases remained unmatched. The CDR3 consists of 14 residues. Germline V CDR1 and CDR2: LNHDA, SQIVND (reference sequence). This chain's CDR3 is CASTLGTVNTEAFF. The CDR3 region has the DNA TGTGCCAGTACCCTAGGGACAGTAAACACTGAAGCTTTCTTT.

Turning to this clone: Other DNA sequences within the sample encode an identical CDR3. V gene TRBV27 combines with J gene TRBJ2-2; 8 bases align to TRBD1. The germline CDR1 and CDR2 sequences are MNHEY and SMNVEV (reference sequence). After removal of 5 bases from V and 5 bases from J, the junction contained 7 bases not matched to a gene. The CDR3 is 15 residues long. The CDR3 region is CASSPDRVGTGELFF. The CDR3 coding sequence is TGTGCCAGCAGTCCGGACAGGGTGGGGACCGGGGAGCTGTTTTTT.

The chain couples TRBV6-1 to TRBJ1-4, with 9 bases lining up with TRBD1. The V gene end was trimmed by 6 bases and the J gene end by 8 bases; junction bases not matched to a gene: 10. Germline loops: CDR1 MNHNS, CDR2 SASEGT. This CDR3 comprises 15 residues. DNA for the CDR3: TGTGCCAGCAGCCCCATCTGGACAGGGGCCGAAAAACTGTTTTTT. Translated, it gives CASSPIWTGAEKLFF.

The rearrangement uses TRBV6-5 and TRBJ1-5; the D is unclear. Between the trimmed V and J ends, which lost 5 bases and 5 bases, there was a span of 10 bases. The germline gives CDR1 MNHEY, CDR2 SVGAGI. The CDR3 runs to 13 residues. The CDR3 DNA sequence: TGTGCCAGCAGTGACCGGAGAGATCAGCCCCAGCATTTT. This translates into CASSDRRDQPQHF.

V gene TRBV6-6 combines with J gene TRBJ2-3; 9 bases fit TRBD2. Germline V CDR1 and CDR2: MNHNY, SVGAGI (reference sequence). This CDR3 is 15 amino acids long. The V segment lost 2 bases and the J segment 2 bases; nucleotides outside the gene matches: 2. The CDR3 DNA is TGTGCCAGCAGTTACCGACTAGCGGACACAGATACGCAGTATTTT. Its translation is CASSYRLADTDTQYF.

The rearrangement uses TRBV11-2 and TRBJ2-3, with TRBD2 matching 9 bases. The CDR3 is 17 amino acids. Looked up from germline, CDR1 is SGHAT and CDR2 is FQNNGV. The trim removed 5 bases at V and 3 bases at J, leaving 12 bases unmatched. The CDR3 loop reads CASSPVWAGGPTDTQYF. In nucleotides, the CDR3 is TGTGCCAGCAGCCCGGTATGGGCGGGAGGGCCAACAGATACGCAGTATTTT.

This CDR3 reads CASSSDRGLEETQYF. For the CDR3, the DNA is TGTGCCAGCAGTTCAGACAGGGGTTTAGAGGAGACCCAGTACTTC. The chain uses TRBV6-5 and TRBJ2-5; 8 bases agree with TRBD1. V trimming: 4 bases; J trimming: 5 bases; junction bases outside the gene matches: 9. This CDR3 has 15 residues. Looked up from germline, CDR1 is MNHEY and CDR2 is SVGAGI.

The CDR3 spells CASSELKAGKETEAFF. As DNA, the CDR3 is TGTGCCAGCAGTGAACTCAAAGCGGGGAAGGAGACTGAAGCTTTCTTT. V usage is TRBV25-1 and J usage is TRBJ1-1; D remains ambiguous. Germline lookup yields CDR1 MGHDK and CDR2 SYGVNS. V shed 2 bases and J shed 5 bases, with 18 bases lying between them. The CDR3 extends over 16 amino acids.

This rearrangement joins TRBV7-9 to TRBJ2-5; TRBD1 matches at 8 bases. CDR3 length equals 15 residues. V lost 1 base to trimming and J lost 4 bases; unmatched junction nucleotides: 5. CDR1 and CDR2 (germline): SEHNR, FQNEAQ (reference sequence). CDR3 region: CASSLGTGIGETQYF. The CDR3 DNA reads TGTGCCAGCAGCTTAGGGACAGGGATAGGAGAGACCCAGTACTTC.

This chain uses TRBV13 with TRBJ2-5; 11 bases line up with TRBD2. Trimming took 2 bases from V and 5 from J; bases not matched to a gene: 4. The germline V gene has CDR1 PRHDT and CDR2 FYEKMQ (reference sequence). The CDR3 has 15 amino acids. The DNA of the CDR3 is TGTGCCAGCAGCTTATACACTAGCGGGAGTGAGACCCAGTACTTC. Translating it yields CASSLYTSGSETQYF.

Only one count was recorded for this clone. V and J are TRBV27 and TRBJ1-5; D might be TRBD1 (5 bases). Germline V gene sequence: CDR1 MNHEY, CDR2 SMNVEV (reference sequence). The CDR3 contains 15 residues. The V and J ends lost 0 bases and 6 bases respectively, with 12 bases between them. As DNA, the CDR3 is TGTGCCAGCAGTTTATCGGGGCCCAGTTCTCAGCCCCAGCATTTT. It is translated as CASSLSGPSSQPQHF.

The V gene is TRBV6-1, the J gene TRBJ1-4; D is possibly TRBD1 (5 bases). Germline V gene sequence: CDR1 MNHNS, CDR2 SASEGT. Trimming removed 6 bases from V and 1 base from J, with 12 bases in between. The CDR3 totals 15 residues. As DNA, the CDR3 is TGTGCCAGCAGGGATCAGGGAGGAACTAATGAAAAACTGTTTTTT. Its protein product is CASRDQGGTNEKLFF.